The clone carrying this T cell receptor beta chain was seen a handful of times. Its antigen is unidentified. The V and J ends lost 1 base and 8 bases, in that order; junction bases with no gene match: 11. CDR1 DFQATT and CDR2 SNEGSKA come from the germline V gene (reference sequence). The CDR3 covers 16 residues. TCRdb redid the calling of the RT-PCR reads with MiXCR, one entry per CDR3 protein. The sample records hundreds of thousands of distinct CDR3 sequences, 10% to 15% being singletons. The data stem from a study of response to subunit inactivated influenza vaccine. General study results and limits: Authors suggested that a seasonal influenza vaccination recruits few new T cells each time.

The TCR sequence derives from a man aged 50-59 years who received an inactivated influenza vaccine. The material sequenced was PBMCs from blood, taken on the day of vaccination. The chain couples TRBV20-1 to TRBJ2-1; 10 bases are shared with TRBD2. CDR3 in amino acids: CSARGPSGRYSDEQFF. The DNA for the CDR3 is TGCAGTGCTAGAGGGCCTAGCGGGAGATATAGCGATGAGCAGTTCTTC.